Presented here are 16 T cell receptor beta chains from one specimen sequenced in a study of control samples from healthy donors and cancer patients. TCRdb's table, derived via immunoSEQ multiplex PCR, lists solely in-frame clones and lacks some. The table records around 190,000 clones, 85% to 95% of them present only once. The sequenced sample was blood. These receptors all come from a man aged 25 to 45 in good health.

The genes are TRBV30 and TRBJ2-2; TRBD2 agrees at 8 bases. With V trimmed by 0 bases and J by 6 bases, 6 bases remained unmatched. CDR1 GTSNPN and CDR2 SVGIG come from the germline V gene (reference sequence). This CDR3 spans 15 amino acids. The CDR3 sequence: CAWSVELAGSGELFF. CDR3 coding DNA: TGTGCCTGGAGTGTAGAGTTAGCGGGGTCCGGGGAGCTGTTTTTT. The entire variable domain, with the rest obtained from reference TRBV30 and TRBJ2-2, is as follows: SQTIHQWPATLVQPVGSPLSLECTVEGTSNPNLYWYRQAAGRGLQLLFYSVGIGQISSEVPQNLSASRPQDRQFILSSKKLLLSDSGFYLCAWSVELAGSGELFFGEGSRLTVL.

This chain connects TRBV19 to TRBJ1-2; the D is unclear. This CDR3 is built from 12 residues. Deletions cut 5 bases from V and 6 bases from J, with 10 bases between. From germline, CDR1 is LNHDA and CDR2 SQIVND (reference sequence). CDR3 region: CASSPTSNGYTF. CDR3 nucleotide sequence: TGTGCCAGTAGTCCAACATCGAATGGCTACACCTTC.

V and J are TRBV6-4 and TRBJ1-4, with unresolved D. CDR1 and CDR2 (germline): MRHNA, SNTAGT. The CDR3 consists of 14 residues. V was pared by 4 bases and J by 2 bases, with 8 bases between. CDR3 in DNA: TGTGCCAGCAGTGGCCCCGGGACTAATGAAAAACTGTTTTTT. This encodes CASSGPGTNEKLFF.

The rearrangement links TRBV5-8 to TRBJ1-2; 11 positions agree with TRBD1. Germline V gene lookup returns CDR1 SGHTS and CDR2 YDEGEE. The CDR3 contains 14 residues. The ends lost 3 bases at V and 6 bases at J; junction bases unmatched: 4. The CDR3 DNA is TGTGCCAGCAGCTACCGGGACAGGGGGAATGGCTACACCTTC. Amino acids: CASSYRDRGNGYTF. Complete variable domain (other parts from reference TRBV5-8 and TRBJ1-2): EAGVTQSPTHLIKTRGQQATLRCSPISGHTSVYWYQQALGLGLQFLLWYDEGEERNRGNFPPRFSGRQFPNYSSELNVNALELEDSALYLCASSYRDRGNGYTFGSGTRLTVV.

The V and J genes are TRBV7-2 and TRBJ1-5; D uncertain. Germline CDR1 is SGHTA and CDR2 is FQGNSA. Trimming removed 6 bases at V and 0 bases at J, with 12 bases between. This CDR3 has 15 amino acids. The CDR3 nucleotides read TGTGCCAGCAGTCCCGGGCCTCATAGCAATCAGCCCCAGCATTTT. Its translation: CASSPGPHSNQPQHF.

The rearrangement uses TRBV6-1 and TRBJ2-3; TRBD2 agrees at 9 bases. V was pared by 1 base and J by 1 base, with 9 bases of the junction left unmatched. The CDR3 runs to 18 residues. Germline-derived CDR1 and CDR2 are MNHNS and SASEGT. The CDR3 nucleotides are TGTGCCAGCAGTGAAGGGAGTCTAGCGGGATACGGCACAGATACGCAGTATTTT. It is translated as CASSEGSLAGYGTDTQYF.

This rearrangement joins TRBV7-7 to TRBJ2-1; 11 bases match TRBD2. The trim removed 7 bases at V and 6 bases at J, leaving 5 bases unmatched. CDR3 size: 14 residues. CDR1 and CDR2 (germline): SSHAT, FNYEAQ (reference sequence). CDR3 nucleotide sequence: TGTGCCAGCACCACTAGCGGGAGTCCCAATGAGCAGTTCTTC. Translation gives CASTTSGSPNEQFF.

The CDR3 nucleotides read TGTGCCACCGGGACAGGGGGCGAAAATAAAAAACTGTTTTTT. The encoded protein is CATGTGGENKKLFF. The rearrangement links TRBV15 to TRBJ1-4; 12 positions match TRBD1. Per the germline V gene, CDR1 is LNHNV and CDR2 is YYDKDF (reference sequence). The V and J ends lost 8 bases and 9 bases, in that order; junction bases with no gene match: 7. This CDR3 contains 14 residues.

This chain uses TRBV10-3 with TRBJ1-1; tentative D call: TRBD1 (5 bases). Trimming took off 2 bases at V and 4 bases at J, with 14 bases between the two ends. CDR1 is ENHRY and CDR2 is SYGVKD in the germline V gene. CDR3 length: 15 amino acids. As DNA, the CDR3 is TGTGCCATCAGTGAGGGGGGATACGTTAGCACTGAAGCTTTCTTT. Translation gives CAISEGGYVSTEAFF.

This CDR3 is CASSPRWAAISYEQYF. As DNA, the CDR3 is TGTGCCAGTAGTCCCCGATGGGCGGCCATCTCCTACGAGCAGTACTTC. J is TRBJ2-7 and V is TRBV19, with D unclear. In germline, CDR1 is LNHDA, CDR2 SQIVND (reference sequence). This CDR3 region has 16 residues. V was trimmed by 5 bases and J by 0 bases, leaving 17 bases between them.

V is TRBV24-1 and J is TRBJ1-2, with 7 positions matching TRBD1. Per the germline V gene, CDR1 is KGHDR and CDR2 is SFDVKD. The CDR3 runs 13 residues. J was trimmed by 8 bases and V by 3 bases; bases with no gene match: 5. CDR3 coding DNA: TGTGCCACCAGTGATCCGGGACAGTCCGGCTACACCTTC. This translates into CATSDPGQSGYTF.

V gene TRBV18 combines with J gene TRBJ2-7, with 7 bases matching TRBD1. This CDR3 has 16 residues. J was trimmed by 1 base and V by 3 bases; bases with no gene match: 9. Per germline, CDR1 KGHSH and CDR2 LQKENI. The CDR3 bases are TGTGCCAGCTCACCCATCGGGACAGATCTTTCCTACGAGCAGTACTTC. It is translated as CASSPIGTDLSYEQYF.

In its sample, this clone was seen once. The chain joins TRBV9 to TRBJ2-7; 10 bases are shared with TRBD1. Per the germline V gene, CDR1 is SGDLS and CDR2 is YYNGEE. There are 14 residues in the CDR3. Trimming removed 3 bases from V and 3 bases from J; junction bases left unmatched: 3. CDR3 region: CASSARDRGYEQYF. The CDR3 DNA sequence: TGTGCCAGCAGCGCCCGGGACAGGGGCTACGAGCAGTACTTC. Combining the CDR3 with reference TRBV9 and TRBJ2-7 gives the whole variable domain DSGVTQTPKHLITATGQRVTLRCSPRSGDLSVYWYQQSLDQGLQFLIQYYNGEERAKGNILERFSAQQFPDLHSELNLSSLELGDSALYFCASSARDRGYEQYFGPGTRLTVT.

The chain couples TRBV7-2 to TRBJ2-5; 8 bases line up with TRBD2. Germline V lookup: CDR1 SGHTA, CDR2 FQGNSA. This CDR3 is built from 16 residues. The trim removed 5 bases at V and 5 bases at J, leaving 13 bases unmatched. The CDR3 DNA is TGTGCCAGCAGCACGCGTTCCGGGGGGGCCAGGGAGACCCAGTACTTC. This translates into CASSTRSGGARETQYF.

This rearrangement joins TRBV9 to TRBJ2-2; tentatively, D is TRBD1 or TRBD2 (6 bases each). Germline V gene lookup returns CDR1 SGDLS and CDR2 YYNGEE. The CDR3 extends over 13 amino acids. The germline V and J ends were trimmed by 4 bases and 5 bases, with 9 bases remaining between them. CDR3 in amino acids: CASSRGVTGELFF. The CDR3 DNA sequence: TGTGCCAGCAGCAGGGGGGTTACCGGGGAGCTGTTTTTT.

The CDR3 loop reads CASKTGGISYNEQFF. The CDR3 DNA is TGTGCCAGCAAAACGGGCGGAATCTCCTACAATGAGCAGTTCTTC. The chain recombines TRBV2 with TRBJ2-1; D gene uncertain. CDR3 length: 15 residues. CDR1 and CDR2 from the germline V gene are SNHLY and FYNNEI. Deletions cut 7 bases from V and 0 bases from J, with 13 bases between.